This entry features one T cell receptor (beta chain) sequence. CDR1 is SQVTM, CDR2 ANQGSEA, per germline. The CDR3 extends over 14 amino acids. The ends lost 6 bases at V and 3 bases at J; junction bases unmatched: 7. The sample originates from a study of blood T cell repertoires in COVID-19. Generated by immunoSEQ multiplex PCR, the TCRdb table keeps only in-frame clones and is missing some. The sample contains more than 300,000 clones, more than 85% of which appear only once. Participant-reported clinical history was the basis for cohort assignment. The chain is built from TRBV29-1 and TRBJ1-4, with 7 bases lining up with TRBD1. The material sequenced was PBMCs or T cells enriched from blood (not recorded which). The TCR sequence derives from a woman under 40 who had been exposed to COVID-19. The CDR3 spells CSVAPGQPNEKLFF. Here the CDR3 DNA reads TGCAGCGTAGCTCCGGGACAGCCTAATGAAAAACTGTTTTTT. The full variable domain, rest sourced from reference TRBV29-1 and TRBJ1-4, is SAVISQKPSRDICQRGTSLTIQCQVDSQVTMMFWYRQQPGQSLTLIATANQGSEATYESGFVIDKFPISRPNLTFSTLTVSNMSPEDSSIYLCSVAPGQPNEKLFFGSGTQLSVL.